This T cell receptor (beta chain) was observed in a study of blood T cell repertoires in COVID-19. In the study overall: Some COVID-19 samples were acute and others convalescent; all came from the United States, Italy and Spain. Sources were T cells, B-cell-depleted T cells, or PBMCs; the material itself was cDNA or gDNA.

Authors' processing steps: The assay estimated nucleated cells by amplifying reference gene primers. TCRdb's table, derived via immunoSEQ multiplex PCR, lists solely in-frame clones and lacks some. V and J calls and clone size are those listed in that table; D and trimming were worked out from the DNA. The sample lists approximately 330,000 clones, about 87% occurring once. Germline CDR1 is LGHNA and CDR2 is YNFKEQ. V lost 0 bases and J 4 bases, leaving 17 bases between the germline ends. CDR3 length: 17 amino acids. Seattle researchers signed up patients amid active infection and tracked them longitudinally. The sample holds one count of this clone.

J is TRBJ2-3 and V is TRBV4-2; perhaps TRBD2 as D (6 bases). This TCR was sampled from a man younger than 40 with COVID-19, enrolled during active disease. Sequencing input: peripheral blood. CDR3 region: CASSQERYGRGADTQYF. The CDR3 bases are TGTGCCAGCAGCCAAGAGAGGTACGGGAGAGGCGCAGATACGCAGTATTTT.